Below, one T cell receptor beta chain is given with its context. The antigen is undetermined. Described time point: week 11, during vaccination. A single vaccine dose contained 300 ug of mutant IDH1 20-mer peptide, and topical imiquimod was used with it. The germline CDR1 and CDR2 sequences are MGHDK and SYGVNS. The CDR3 extends over 17 amino acids. J lost 0 bases, V lost 4 bases, and 8 bases had no gene match. Here immunoSEQ multiplex PCR was the method, and the copy in TCRdb shows in-frame clones only, minus some. In the table there are fewer than 150,000 clones, about nine tenths of which are singletons. This record comes from a study of a mutant IDH1 vaccine in newly diagnosed glioma.

This sequence originates from a woman aged 50 to 60 with glioma. The chain has TRBV25-1 and TRBJ1-4; 7 bases agree with TRBD1. This specimen consisted of PBMCs, obtained from a glioma patient whose treatment included an IDH1 peptide vaccine. The CDR3 region has the DNA TGTGCCAGCAGTGCCACAGGGGATAGAGCAACTAATGAAAAACTGTTTTTT. It yields the protein CASSATGDRATNEKLFF. Complete variable domain (other parts from reference TRBV25-1 and TRBJ1-4): EADIYQTPRYLVIGTGKKITLECSQTMGHDKMYWYQQDPGMELHLIHYSYGVNSTEKGDLSSESTVSRIRTEHFPLTLESARPSHTSQYLCASSATGDRATNEKLFFGSGTQLSVL.